What follows are 13 T cell receptor beta chains derived from one specimen sequenced in a study of T cells in Graves' hyperthyroidism and ophthalmopathy. The investigators amplified TCR beta CDR3 regions from RNA transcripts. The HTBI primer set was used in a first-round RT-PCR of the TCR CDR3. Each CDR3 protein gets one entry after TCRdb re-called the multiplex PCR reads with MiXCR. The repertoire holds about 620,000 distinct CDR3 sequences, with 15% to 20% as singletons. The sequencing input was blood. All receptors derive from a woman aged 25 to 39 with Graves' hyperthyroidism.

The chain joins TRBV11-3 to TRBJ2-3, with 9 bases lining up with TRBD2. CDR3 length equals 16 residues. Germline V CDR1 and CDR2: SGHNT, YENEEA. V trimming: 1 base; J trimming: 3 bases; junction bases outside the gene matches: 5. The CDR3 loop is CASSLGLAEATDTQYF. The DNA of the CDR3 is TGTGCCAGCAGCTTAGGACTAGCGGAAGCAACAGATACGCAGTATTTT.

This clonotype was counted ten times or more. The V and J genes are TRBV12-5 and TRBJ2-7, with 10 bases matching TRBD1. Germline assignment: CDR1 LGHNT and CDR2 FRNRAP. The CDR3 is made up of 20 amino acids. V trimming: 3 bases; J trimming: 3 bases; junction bases outside the gene matches: 20. The chain's CDR3 is CASGFNRPGQGIKYVYEQYF. In DNA, the CDR3 is TGTGCTAGTGGTTTCAACCGACCGGGACAGGGGATCAAGTATGTCTACGAGCAGTACTTC.

This clonotype was counted only a few times. The chain carries TRBV4-2 and TRBJ2-1, with 7 bases aligning to TRBD2. Trimming removed 1 base from V and 0 bases from J; junction bases left unmatched: 6. The CDR3 has 17 residues. Germline assignment: CDR1 LGHNA and CDR2 YNFKEQ. The chain's CDR3 is CASSQVSGGSSYNEQFF. DNA of the CDR3: TGTGCCAGCAGCCAAGTATCGGGCGGGAGCTCCTACAATGAGCAGTTCTTC.

This clonotype was seen ten or more times. The chain has TRBV19 and TRBJ1-5; D might be TRBD1 (5 bases). Germline CDR1 reads LNHDA; CDR2 reads SQIVND (reference sequence). This CDR3 has 13 amino acids. Trimming cost V 6 bases and J 3 bases, with 9 bases left between them. CDR3 protein: CASRGDFNQPQHF. The CDR3 DNA is TGTGCCAGTAGAGGGGACTTCAATCAGCCCCAGCATTTT.

On this clonotype itself: A much more abundant neighbour one base away suggests this may be a read error. This chain joins TRBV2 and TRBJ1-1; D remains ambiguous. Germline CDR1 is SNHLY and CDR2 is FYNNEI. The CDR3 loop spans 11 amino acids. The DNA of the CDR3 is TGTGCCGGCAGTGATTTGACCGAAGCTTTCTTT. Translated: CAGSDLTEAFF.

This clonotype was counted at least ten times. The gene calls are TRBV7-2 and TRBJ2-5; 15 positions agree with TRBD2. This CDR3 has 17 residues. Per the germline V gene, CDR1 is SGHTA and CDR2 is FQGNSA. The junction had 8 bases not matched to a gene; V was cut back by 2 bases and J by 7 bases. CDR3 in DNA: TGTGCCAGCAGCTTAACGGGACTAGCGGGAGGATGGGGGACCCAGTACTTC. This gives the protein CASSLTGLAGGWGTQYF.

A few counts support this clonotype. The V call is TRBV5-1, the J call TRBJ1-1; weak D call: TRBD1 (5 bases). Trimming removed 3 bases from V and 0 bases from J, with 12 bases in between. The CDR3 spans 15 residues. CDR1 and CDR2 (germline): SGHRS, YFSETQ. CDR3 nucleotide sequence: TGCGCCAGCAGCTCCGGACATCATGTGAACACTGAAGCTTTCTTT. Residues: CASSSGHHVNTEAFF.

This clonotype was picked up many times. V gene TRBV10-2 combines with J gene TRBJ2-5; a possible D gene is TRBD1 (5 bases). This CDR3 is 14 amino acids long. Germline CDR1 WSHSY, CDR2 SAAADI. V was shortened by 7 bases and J by 2 bases, with 14 bases between the two germline ends. The CDR3 here is CASTSTVLQETQYF. DNA of the CDR3: TGCGCCAGCACTTCGACAGTCCTACAAGAGACCCAGTACTTC.

There are many counts of this clonotype. The V call is TRBV30, the J call TRBJ2-1; D possibly corresponds to TRBD2 (6 bases). CDR1 is GTSNPN, CDR2 SVGIG, per germline (reference sequence). The length of the CDR3 is 11 residues. V lost 2 bases and J lost 10, with 9 bases in between. CDR3 protein: CAWSRGWEQFF. The CDR3 nucleotides are TGTGCCTGGAGTCGGGGGTGGGAGCAGTTCTTC.

The sample holds many counts of this clonotype. The gene calls are TRBV7-9 and TRBJ2-7; possible D gene TRBD1, 6 bases. Trimming cost V 1 base and J 5 bases, with 12 bases left between them. Germline CDR1 SEHNR, CDR2 FQNEAQ (reference sequence). The CDR3 is made up of 14 amino acids. As DNA, the CDR3 is TGTGCCAGCAGCTTAGTGGTGACAGGAGACGAGCAGTACTTC. Translated, it gives CASSLVVTGDEQYF.

CDR3 coding DNA: TGTGCCACCAGTGATTTGCCTAGCGGGATGGGCGAGCAGTACTTC. Translating gives CATSDLPSGMGEQYF. The chain uses TRBV24-1 and TRBJ2-7; 9 bases agree with TRBD2. CDR1 and CDR2 (germline): KGHDR, SFDVKD. V was pared by 0 bases and J by 6 bases, with 5 bases of the junction left unmatched. This CDR3 region has 15 residues.

There are many counts of this clonotype. The J gene is TRBJ1-1, the V gene TRBV28; TRBD1 matches 10 bases. Germline V gene lookup returns CDR1 MDHEN and CDR2 SYDVKM. The CDR3 is 16 amino acids. Losses at the gene ends were 6 bases for V and 5 bases for J; bases not matched to a gene: 12. The chain's CDR3 is CASSYSLDRGATEAFF. The CDR3 bases are TGTGCCAGCAGCTATTCCCTGGACAGGGGGGCTACTGAAGCTTTCTTT.

The J gene is TRBJ2-3, the V gene TRBV9; D gene ambiguous. From germline, CDR1 is SGDLS and CDR2 YYNGEE. The CDR3 runs to 15 residues. V dropped 0 bases and J dropped 2 bases, with 10 bases sitting between them. CDR3 residues: CASSVAPAFTDTQYF. In DNA form, the CDR3 reads TGTGCCAGCAGCGTAGCTCCCGCCTTCACAGATACGCAGTATTTT.